The 3 T cell receptor beta chains below were found in one sample sequenced in a study of blood T cell repertoires in COVID-19. The repertoire was sequenced with immunoSEQ multiplex PCR; TCRdb's copy has only in-frame clones and lacks some. The sample yields approximately 180,000 clones, about 85% seen once. Sequencing used peripheral blood. These receptors were taken from a woman older than 75 with acute or convalescent COVID-19.

The chain has TRBV19 and TRBJ2-1; TRBD2 matches 11 bases. The V gene's germline CDR1 is LNHDA and CDR2 SQIVND (reference sequence). The V and J ends lost 3 bases and 10 bases, in that order; junction bases with no gene match: 8. The length of the CDR3 is 15 residues. CDR3 sequence reads: CASSIVAGGPQEQFF. For the CDR3, the DNA is TGTGCCAGTAGTATCGTAGCGGGGGGGCCGCAGGAGCAGTTCTTC.

The chain links TRBV3-1 (or the pseudogene TRBV3-2) to TRBJ2-5; TRBD2 matches 13 bases. The CDR3 contains 19 residues. J lost 0 bases, V lost 0 bases, and 7 bases had no gene match. Germline CDR1 reads LGHDT; CDR2 reads YNNKEL (reference sequence). The CDR3 DNA is TGTGCCAGCAGCCAAGATGGGGGACTAGCGGGAACTCACCAAGAGACCCAGTACTTC. It encodes CASSQDGGLAGTHQETQYF.

The chain carries TRBV20-1 and TRBJ2-1; D may be TRBD2 (5 bases). The CDR3 consists of 11 residues. V lost 3 bases and J lost 12, with 12 bases in between. Germline loops: CDR1 DFQATT, CDR2 SNEGSKA (reference sequence). CDR3 loop: CSAREVERQFF. Here the CDR3 DNA reads TGCAGTGCTAGGGAGGTTGAAAGGCAGTTCTTC.